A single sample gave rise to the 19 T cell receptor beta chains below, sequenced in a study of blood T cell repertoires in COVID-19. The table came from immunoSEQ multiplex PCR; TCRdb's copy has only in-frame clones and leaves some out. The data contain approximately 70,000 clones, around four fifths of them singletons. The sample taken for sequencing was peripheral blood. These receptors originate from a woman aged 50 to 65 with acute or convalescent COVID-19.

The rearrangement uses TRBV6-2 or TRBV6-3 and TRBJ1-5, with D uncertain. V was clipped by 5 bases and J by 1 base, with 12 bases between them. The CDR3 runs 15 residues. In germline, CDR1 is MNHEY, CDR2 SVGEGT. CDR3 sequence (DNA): TGTGCCAGCAGTCAACACGGGGAAAGCAATCAGCCCCAGCATTTT. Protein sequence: CASSQHGESNQPQHF.

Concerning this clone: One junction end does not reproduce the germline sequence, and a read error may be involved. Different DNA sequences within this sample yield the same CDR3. The DNA for the CDR3 is TGTGCCAGTAGTTACGATATCTTAGCGGGGTGGAATGAGCAGTTCTTC. This encodes CASSYDILAGWNEQFF. The chain couples TRBV6-5 to TRBJ2-1; 8 bases fit TRBD2. In germline, CDR1 is MNHEY, CDR2 SVGAGI. The CDR3 consists of 16 residues.

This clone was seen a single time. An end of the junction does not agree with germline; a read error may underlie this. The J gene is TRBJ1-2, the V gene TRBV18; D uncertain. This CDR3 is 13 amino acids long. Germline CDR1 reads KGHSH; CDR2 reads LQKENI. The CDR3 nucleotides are TGTGCCAGCTCCCCACGGGGAGGCGATGGCTACACCTTC. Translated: CASSPRGGDGYTF.

The CDR3 loop reads CASSIAYRGGNQPQHF. CDR3 in DNA: TGTGCCAGTAGTATAGCATACAGGGGAGGCAATCAGCCCCAGCATTTT. The chain couples TRBV19 to TRBJ1-5, with 7 bases identical to TRBD1. The CDR3 is 16 amino acids. V shed 1 base and J 2 bases; nucleotides not matched to a gene: 5. In germline, CDR1 is LNHDA, CDR2 SQIVND (reference sequence).

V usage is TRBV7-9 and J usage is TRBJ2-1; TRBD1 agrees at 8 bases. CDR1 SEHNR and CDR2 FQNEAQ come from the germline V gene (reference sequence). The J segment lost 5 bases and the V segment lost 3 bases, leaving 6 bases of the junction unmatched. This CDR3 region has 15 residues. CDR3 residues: CASSFILQGDNEQFF. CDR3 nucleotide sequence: TGTGCCAGCAGCTTTATCCTACAGGGGGACAATGAGCAGTTCTTC.

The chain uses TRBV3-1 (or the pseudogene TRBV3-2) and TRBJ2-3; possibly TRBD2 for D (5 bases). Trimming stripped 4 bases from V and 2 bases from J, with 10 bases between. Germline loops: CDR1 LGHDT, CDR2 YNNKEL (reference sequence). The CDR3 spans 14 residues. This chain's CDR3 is CASSLGSYTDTQYF. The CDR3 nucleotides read TGTGCCAGCAGCCTAGGGAGTTACACAGATACGCAGTATTTT.

This CDR3 reads CASGTGPLSTDTQYF. CDR3 coding DNA: TGTGCCAGCGGGACAGGCCCCCTGAGCACAGATACGCAGTATTTT. This chain uses TRBV6-5 with TRBJ2-3; 8 nucleotides align to TRBD1. This CDR3 region has 15 residues. J gave up 0 bases and V 8 bases, and 7 bases lay outside the gene matches. Looked up from germline, CDR1 is MNHEY and CDR2 is SVGAGI.

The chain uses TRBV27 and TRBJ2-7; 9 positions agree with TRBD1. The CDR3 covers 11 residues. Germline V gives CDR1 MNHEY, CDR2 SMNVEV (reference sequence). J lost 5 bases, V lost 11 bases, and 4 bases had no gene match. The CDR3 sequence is CASTGGDEQYF. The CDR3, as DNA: TGTGCCTCAACAGGGGGCGACGAGCAGTACTTC.

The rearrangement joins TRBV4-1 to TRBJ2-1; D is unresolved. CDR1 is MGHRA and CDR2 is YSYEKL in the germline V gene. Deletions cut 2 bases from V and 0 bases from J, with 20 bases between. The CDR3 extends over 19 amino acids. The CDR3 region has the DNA TGCGCCAGCAGCCAACAAGCTGTTATTCGTAGCAGCTCCTACAATGAGCAGTTCTTC. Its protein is CASSQQAVIRSSSYNEQFF.

CDR3 in DNA: TGCGCCAGCAATAGCGGGGAGGGATTCACCGGGGAGCTGTTTTTT. This gives the protein CASNSGEGFTGELFF. This chain links TRBV5-1 with TRBJ2-2; 8 positions match TRBD2. This CDR3 has 15 residues. After removal of 6 bases from V and 4 bases from J, the junction contained 8 bases not matched to a gene. Germline V gene sequence: CDR1 SGHRS, CDR2 YFSETQ.

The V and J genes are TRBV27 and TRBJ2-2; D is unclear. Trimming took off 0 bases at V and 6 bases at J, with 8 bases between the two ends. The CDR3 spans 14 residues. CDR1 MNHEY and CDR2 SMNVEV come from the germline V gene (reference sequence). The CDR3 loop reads CASSLSRSSGELFF. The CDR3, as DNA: TGTGCCAGCAGTTTATCGAGGTCCTCCGGGGAGCTGTTTTTT.

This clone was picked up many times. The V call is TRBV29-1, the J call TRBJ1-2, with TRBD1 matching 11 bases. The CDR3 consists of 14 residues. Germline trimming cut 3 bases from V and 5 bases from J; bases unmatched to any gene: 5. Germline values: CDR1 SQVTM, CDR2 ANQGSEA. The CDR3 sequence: CSVEGQGGTYGYTF. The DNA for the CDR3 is TGCAGCGTTGAGGGACAGGGGGGAACGTATGGCTACACCTTC.

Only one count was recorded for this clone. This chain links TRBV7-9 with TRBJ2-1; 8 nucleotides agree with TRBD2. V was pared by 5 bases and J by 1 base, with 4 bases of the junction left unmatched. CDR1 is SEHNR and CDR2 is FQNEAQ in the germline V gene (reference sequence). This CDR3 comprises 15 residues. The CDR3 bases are TGTGCCAGCAGCCCCCGCGGGGGGTCCTACAATGAGCAGTTCTTC. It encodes CASSPRGGSYNEQFF.

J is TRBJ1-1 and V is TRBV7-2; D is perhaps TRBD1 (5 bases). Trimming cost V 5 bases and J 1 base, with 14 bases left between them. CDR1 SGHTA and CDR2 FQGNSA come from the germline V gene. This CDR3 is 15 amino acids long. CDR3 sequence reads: CASSEFGGSNTEAFF. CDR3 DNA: TGTGCCAGCAGCGAGTTTGGGGGGTCGAACACTGAAGCTTTCTTT.

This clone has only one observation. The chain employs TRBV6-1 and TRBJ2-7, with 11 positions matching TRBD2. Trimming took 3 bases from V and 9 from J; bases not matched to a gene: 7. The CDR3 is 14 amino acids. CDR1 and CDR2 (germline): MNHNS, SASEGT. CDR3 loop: CASSDGTSGDGQYF. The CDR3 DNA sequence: TGTGCCAGCAGTGACGGGACTAGCGGAGACGGGCAGTACTTC.

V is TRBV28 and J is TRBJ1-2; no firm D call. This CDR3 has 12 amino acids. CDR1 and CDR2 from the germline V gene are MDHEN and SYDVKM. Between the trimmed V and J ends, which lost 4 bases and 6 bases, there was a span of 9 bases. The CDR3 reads CASSSREDGYTF. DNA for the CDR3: TGTGCCAGCAGTTCCCGAGAGGATGGCTACACCTTC.

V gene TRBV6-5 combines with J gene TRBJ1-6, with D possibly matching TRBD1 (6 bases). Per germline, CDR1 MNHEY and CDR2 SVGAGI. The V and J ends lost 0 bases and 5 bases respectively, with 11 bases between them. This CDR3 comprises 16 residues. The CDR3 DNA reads TGTGCCAGCAGTTACTCGGGGGCTGGGGATAATTCACCCCTCCACTTT. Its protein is CASSYSGAGDNSPLHF.

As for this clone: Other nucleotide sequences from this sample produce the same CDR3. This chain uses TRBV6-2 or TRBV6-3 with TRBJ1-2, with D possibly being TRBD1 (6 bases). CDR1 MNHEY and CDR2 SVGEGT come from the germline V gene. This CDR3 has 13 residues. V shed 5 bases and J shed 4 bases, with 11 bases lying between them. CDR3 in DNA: TGTGCCAGCAGTGATGGACAGAGCTATGGCTACACCTTC. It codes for CASSDGQSYGYTF.

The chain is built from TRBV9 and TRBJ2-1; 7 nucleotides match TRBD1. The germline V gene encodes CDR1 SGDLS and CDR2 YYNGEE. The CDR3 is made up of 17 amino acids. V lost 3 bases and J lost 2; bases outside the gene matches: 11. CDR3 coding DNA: TGTGCCAGCAGCGCCCCAGACAGGGCCCTACCCTACAATGAGCAGTTCTTC. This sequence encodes CASSAPDRALPYNEQFF.